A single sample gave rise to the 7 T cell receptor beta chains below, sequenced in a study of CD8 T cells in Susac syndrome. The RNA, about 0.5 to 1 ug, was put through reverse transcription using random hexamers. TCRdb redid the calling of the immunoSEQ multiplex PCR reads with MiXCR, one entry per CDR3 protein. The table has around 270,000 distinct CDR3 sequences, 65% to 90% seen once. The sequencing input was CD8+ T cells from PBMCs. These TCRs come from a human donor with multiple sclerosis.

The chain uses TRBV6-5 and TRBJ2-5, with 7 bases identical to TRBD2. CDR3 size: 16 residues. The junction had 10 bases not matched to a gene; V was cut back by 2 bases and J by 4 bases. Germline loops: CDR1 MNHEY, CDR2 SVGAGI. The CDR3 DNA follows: TGTGCCAGCAGTTACCCGCTAGCGGAAGGGATAGAGACCCAGTACTTC. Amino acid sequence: CASSYPLAEGIETQYF.

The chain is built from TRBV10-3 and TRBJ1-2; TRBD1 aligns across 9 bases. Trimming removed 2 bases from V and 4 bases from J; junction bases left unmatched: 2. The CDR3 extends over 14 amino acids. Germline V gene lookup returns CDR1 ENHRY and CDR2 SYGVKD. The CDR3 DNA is TGTGCCATCAGTGAGACAGGGGGCTCCTATGGCTACACCTTC. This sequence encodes CAISETGGSYGYTF.

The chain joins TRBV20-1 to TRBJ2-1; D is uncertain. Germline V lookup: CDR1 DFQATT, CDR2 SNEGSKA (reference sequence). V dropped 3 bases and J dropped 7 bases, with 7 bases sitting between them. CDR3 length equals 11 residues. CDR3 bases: TGCAGTGCTAGGTGGGGAAATGAGCAGTTCTTC. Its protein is CSARWGNEQFF.

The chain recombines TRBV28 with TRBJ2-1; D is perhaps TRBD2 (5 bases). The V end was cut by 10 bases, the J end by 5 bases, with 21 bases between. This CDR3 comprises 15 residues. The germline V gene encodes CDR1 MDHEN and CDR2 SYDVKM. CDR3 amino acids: CATISWVAMNNEQFF. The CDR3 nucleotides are TGTGCCACCATCTCCTGGGTAGCGATGAACAATGAGCAGTTCTTC. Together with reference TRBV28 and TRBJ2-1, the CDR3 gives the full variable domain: DVKVTQSSRYLVKRTGEKVFLECVQDMDHENMFWYRQDPGLGLRLIYFSYDVKMKEKGDIPEGYSVSREKKERFSLILESASTNQTSMYLCATISWVAMNNEQFFGPGTRLTVL.

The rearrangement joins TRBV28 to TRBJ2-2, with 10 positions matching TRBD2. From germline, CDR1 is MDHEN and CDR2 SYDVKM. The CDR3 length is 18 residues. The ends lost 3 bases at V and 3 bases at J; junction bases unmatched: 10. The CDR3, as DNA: TGTGCCAGCAGTTTGGGGCTAGCGGGAGAGTTATACACCGGGGAGCTGTTTTTT. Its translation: CASSLGLAGELYTGELFF.

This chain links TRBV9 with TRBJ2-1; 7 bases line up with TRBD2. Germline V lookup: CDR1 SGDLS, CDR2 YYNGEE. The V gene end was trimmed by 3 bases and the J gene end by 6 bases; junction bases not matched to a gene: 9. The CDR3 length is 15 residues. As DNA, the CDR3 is TGTGCCAGCAGCGCCGGGGCTGCTAGCGGCAATGAGCAGTTCTTC. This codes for CASSAGAASGNEQFF.

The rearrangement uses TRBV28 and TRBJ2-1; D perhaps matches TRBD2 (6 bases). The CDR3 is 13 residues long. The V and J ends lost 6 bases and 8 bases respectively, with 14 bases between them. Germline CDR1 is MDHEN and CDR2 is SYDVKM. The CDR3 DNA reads TGTGCCAGCAGCCCCTTTACGGGGGATGAGCAGTTCTTC. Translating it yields CASSPFTGDEQFF.